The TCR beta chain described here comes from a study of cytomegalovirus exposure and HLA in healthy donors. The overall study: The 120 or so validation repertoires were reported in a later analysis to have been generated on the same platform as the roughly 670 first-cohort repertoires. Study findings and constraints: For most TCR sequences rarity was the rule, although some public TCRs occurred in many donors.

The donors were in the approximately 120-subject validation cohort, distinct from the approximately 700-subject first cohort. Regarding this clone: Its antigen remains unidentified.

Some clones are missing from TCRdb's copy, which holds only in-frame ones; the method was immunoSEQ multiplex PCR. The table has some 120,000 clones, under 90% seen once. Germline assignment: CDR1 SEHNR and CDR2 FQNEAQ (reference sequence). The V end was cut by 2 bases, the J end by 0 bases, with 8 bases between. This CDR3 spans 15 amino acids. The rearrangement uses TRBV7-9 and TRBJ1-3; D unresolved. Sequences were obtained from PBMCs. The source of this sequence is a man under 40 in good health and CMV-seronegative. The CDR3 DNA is TGTGCCAGCAGCTTACAGACTACCTCTGGAAACACCATATATTTT. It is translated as CASSLQTTSGNTIYF.